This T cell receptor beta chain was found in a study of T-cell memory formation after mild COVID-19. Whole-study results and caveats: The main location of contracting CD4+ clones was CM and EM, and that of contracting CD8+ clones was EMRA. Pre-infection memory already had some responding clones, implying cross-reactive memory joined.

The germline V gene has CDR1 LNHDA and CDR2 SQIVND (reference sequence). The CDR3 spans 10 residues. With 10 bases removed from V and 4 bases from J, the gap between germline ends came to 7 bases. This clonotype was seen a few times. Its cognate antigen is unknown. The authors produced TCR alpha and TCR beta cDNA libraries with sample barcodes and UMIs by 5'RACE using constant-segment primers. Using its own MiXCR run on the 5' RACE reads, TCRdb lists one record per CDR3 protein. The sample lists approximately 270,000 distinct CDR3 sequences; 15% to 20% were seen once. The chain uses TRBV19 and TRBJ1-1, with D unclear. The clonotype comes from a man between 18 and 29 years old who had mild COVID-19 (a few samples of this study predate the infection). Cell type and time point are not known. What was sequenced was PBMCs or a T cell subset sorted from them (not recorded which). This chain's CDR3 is CATEGTEAFF. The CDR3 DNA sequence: TGTGCCACCGAGGGCACTGAAGCTTTCTTT.